These T cell receptor beta chains were read from a single sample in a study of blood T cell repertoires in COVID-19. Clones were read by immunoSEQ multiplex PCR, and TCRdb kept only the in-frame ones, dropping some. The top ten hold around 10% of the sample, which has 70,000 to 80,000 clones, over 75% seen once. Sequencing input: peripheral blood. Every receptor here comes from a man aged 45 to 65 with acute or convalescent COVID-19. Each CDR3 is given with its conserved first and last residue. D genes are given only for firm matches. Size is stated for part of the rows, as once, few or many counts, or as a class when the clone is expanded.

size: -
D: TRBD2
V: TRBV29-1
J: TRBJ2-3
CDR3: CSVAGLAGEPDTQYF
DNA: TGCAGCGTTGCTGGACTAGCGGGAGAGCCAGATACGCAGTATTTT

size: -
D: -
V: TRBV2
J: TRBJ1-1
CDR3: CATMNTEAFF
DNA: TGTGCCACCATGAACACTGAAGCTTTCTTT

size: -
D: -
V: TRBV18
J: TRBJ1-4
CDR3: CASSPRRDTSTNEKLFF
DNA: TGTGCCAGCTCACCTCGTCGGGACACCTCAACTAATGAAAAACTGTTTTTT

size: -
D: TRBD1
V: TRBV6-4
J: TRBJ1-1
CDR3: CASSDSSQGVAFF
DNA: TGTGCCAGCAGTGACTCGTCACAGGGGGTTGCTTTCTTT

size: -
D: TRBD2
V: TRBV2
J: TRBJ2-3
CDR3: CASSRTRLAGPTDTQYF
DNA: TGTGCCAGCAGCCGTACAAGACTAGCGGGCCCCACAGATACGCAGTATTTT

size: -
D: -
V: TRBV6-5
J: TRBJ2-3
CDR3: CASSGGFGTDTQYF
DNA: TGTGCCAGCTCCGGGGGTTTCGGCACAGATACGCAGTATTTT

size: few
D: -
V: TRBV11-2
J: TRBJ1-6
CDR3: CASSLGGKYNSPLHF
DNA: TGTGCCAGCAGCTTGGGCGGGAAGTATAATTCACCCCTCCACTTT

size: few
D: -
V: TRBV20-1
J: TRBJ1-2
CDR3: CSAISYGYTF
DNA: TGCAGTGCTATTAGCTATGGCTACACCTTC

size: -
D: -
V: TRBV6-1
J: TRBJ2-1
CDR3: CASSEALGRRDEQFF
DNA: TGTGCCAGCAGTGAAGCGTTGGGCCGGCGGGATGAGCAGTTCTTC

size: -
D: -
V: TRBV11-2
J: TRBJ2-5
CDR3: CASSFGKIQETQYF
DNA: TGTGCCAGCAGCTTCGGGAAAATACAAGAGACCCAGTACTTC

size: -
D: TRBD2
V: TRBV13
J: TRBJ2-1
CDR3: CASSSGTSGYNEQFF
DNA: TGTGCCAGCAGCTCGGGGACTAGCGGATACAATGAGCAGTTCTTC

size: -
D: TRBD1
V: TRBV28
J: TRBJ2-5
CDR3: CASSQGAGETQYF
DNA: TGTGCCAGCAGTCAGGGGGCGGGGGAGACCCAGTACTTC

size: -
D: -
V: TRBV9
J: TRBJ2-5
CDR3: CASSVEAFSLTETQYF
DNA: TGTGCCAGCAGCGTAGAAGCGTTTTCACTTACGGAGACCCAGTACTTC

size: once
D: -
V: TRBV21-1
J: TRBJ1-5
CDR3: CASSLAGTGNQPQHF
DNA: TGTGCCAGCAGCTTAGCAGGGACAGGGAATCAGCCCCAGCATTTT

size: once
D: -
V: TRBV6-6
J: TRBJ1-2
CDR3: CASSYSGQDGYTF
DNA: TGTGCCAGCAGTTACTCAGGTCAGGATGGCTACACCTTC

size: -
D: TRBD1
V: TRBV9
J: TRBJ1-6
CDR3: CASSVGAGGSSYNSPLHF
DNA: TGTGCCAGCAGCGTGGGAGCAGGGGGTAGCTCCTATAATTCACCCCTCCACTTT

size: -
D: -
V: TRBV27
J: TRBJ2-1
CDR3: CASSLDLGGRQDEQFF
DNA: TGTGCCAGCAGTTTAGATCTGGGGGGGCGCCAGGATGAGCAGTTCTTC

size: -
D: -
V: TRBV28
J: TRBJ1-5
CDR3: CASSVTGNQPQHF
DNA: TGTGCCAGCAGTGTGACAGGCAATCAGCCCCAGCATTTT

size: -
D: TRBD2
V: TRBV27
J: TRBJ2-1
CDR3: CASSFTPGRNEQFF
DNA: TGTGCCAGCAGTTTTACGCCCGGGAGGAATGAGCAGTTCTTC

size: -
D: -
V: TRBV3-1/TRBV3-2
J: TRBJ1-5
CDR3: CASSQEGTRGDQPQHF
DNA: TGTGCCAGCAGCCAAGAAGGTACCAGGGGAGATCAGCCCCAGCATTTT

size: -
D: TRBD2
V: TRBV5-6
J: TRBJ2-3
CDR3: CASSLASGSRVAQYF
DNA: TGTGCCAGCAGCTTGGCTAGCGGGAGTCGGGTGGCGCAGTATTTT

size: -
D: -
V: TRBV5-1
J: TRBJ2-7
CDR3: CASTRGGEPYEQYF
DNA: TGCGCCAGCACCCGCGGAGGCGAACCCTACGAGCAGTACTTC

size: -
D: TRBD1
V: TRBV10-3
J: TRBJ2-1
CDR3: CAISESGQNNEQFF
DNA: TGTGCCATCAGTGAGTCGGGACAGAACAATGAGCAGTTCTTC

size: -
D: TRBD1
V: TRBV24-1
J: TRBJ2-7
CDR3: CATSDSRQGPSYEQYF
DNA: TGTGCCACCAGTGATTCCAGACAGGGACCGTCCTACGAGCAGTACTTC

size: -
D: -
V: TRBV12-5
J: TRBJ2-6
CDR3: CASGLEAGSGANVLTF
DNA: TGTGCTAGTGGTTTGGAAGCCGGCTCTGGGGCCAACGTCCTGACTTTC

size: -
D: -
V: TRBV6-2/TRBV6-3
J: TRBJ1-5
CDR3: CASSPGQRQPQHF
DNA: TGTGCCAGCAGCCCCGGACAGAGGCAGCCCCAGCATTTT

size: few
D: TRBD1
V: TRBV18
J: TRBJ1-1
CDR3: CASSLTGAEGAFF
DNA: TGTGCCAGCTCACTGACAGGGGCAGAGGGAGCTTTCTTT

size: -
D: TRBD1
V: TRBV9
J: TRBJ2-7
CDR3: CASSVGQGANEQYF
DNA: TGTGCCAGCAGCGTCGGACAGGGGGCAAACGAGCAGTACTTC

size: -
D: -
V: TRBV30
J: TRBJ1-4
CDR3: CAWSGGSATNEKLFF
DNA: TGTGCCTGGAGTGGGGGCAGTGCAACTAATGAAAAACTGTTTTTT

size: -
D: -
V: TRBV19
J: TRBJ1-2
CDR3: CASSIDSRGYTF
DNA: TGTGCCAGTAGTATCGACAGTCGTGGCTACACCTTC

size: -
D: TRBD1
V: TRBV27
J: TRBJ2-6
CDR3: CASAGTGTSGANVLTF
DNA: TGTGCCAGCGCCGGGACAGGTACCTCTGGGGCCAACGTCCTGACTTTC

size: -
D: -
V: TRBV18
J: TRBJ1-2
CDR3: CASSPGQGMAYGYTF
DNA: TGTGCCAGCTCACCAGGGCAGGGGATGGCCTATGGCTACACCTTC

size: once
D: TRBD1
V: TRBV7-2
J: TRBJ2-1
CDR3: CASSLGTGVNEQFF
DNA: TGTGCCAGCAGCTTAGGAACAGGGGTCAATGAGCAGTTCTTC

size: -
D: TRBD1
V: TRBV5-4
J: TRBJ1-2
CDR3: CASSLQGANGYTF
DNA: TGTGCCAGCAGCTTGCAGGGGGCAAATGGCTACACCTTC

size: once
D: -
V: TRBV10-3
J: TRBJ1-3
CDR3: CAISGIQSSGNTIYF
DNA: TGTGCCATCAGTGGTATACAGAGCTCTGGAAACACCATATATTTT

size: -
D: TRBD1
V: TRBV6-2/TRBV6-3
J: TRBJ2-7
CDR3: CASSYRWDSLPNYEQYF
DNA: TGTGCCAGCAGTTACCGTTGGGACAGTCTCCCAAATTACGAGCAGTACTTC

size: -
D: TRBD2
V: TRBV11-2
J: TRBJ2-1
CDR3: CASSLMASGSNEQFF
DNA: TGTGCCAGCAGCTTAATGGCTAGCGGGAGCAATGAGCAGTTCTTC

size: -
D: -
V: TRBV24-1
J: TRBJ2-3
CDR3: CATSGQSTDTQYF
DNA: TGTGCCACCAGTGGGCAGAGCACAGATACGCAGTATTTT

size: once
D: -
V: TRBV5-4
J: TRBJ2-5
CDR3: CASSSPLGGPMTQYF
DNA: TGTGCCAGCAGCTCTCCCTTGGGGGGACCCATGACCCAGTACTTC

size: -
D: TRBD1
V: TRBV7-9
J: TRBJ1-3
CDR3: CASSSWAGQGKNTIYF
DNA: TGTGCCAGCAGCTCTTGGGCCGGACAGGGCAAAAACACCATATATTTT

size: -
D: TRBD1
V: TRBV4-2
J: TRBJ1-5
CDR3: CASSPGDRPGQGNQPQHF
DNA: TGTGCCAGCAGCCCGGGGGACCGACCGGGACAGGGGAACCAGCCCCAGCATTTT

size: -
D: TRBD2
V: TRBV19
J: TRBJ2-1
CDR3: CASSMTSANNEQFF
DNA: TGTGCCAGTAGTATGACTAGCGCAAACAATGAGCAGTTCTTC

size: -
D: -
V: TRBV19
J: TRBJ2-5
CDR3: CASSKRNRHQETQYF
DNA: TGTGCCAGTAGTAAGAGGAACAGGCACCAAGAGACCCAGTACTTC

size: -
D: -
V: TRBV11-2
J: TRBJ1-2
CDR3: CASSLRGSGGYTF
DNA: TGTGCCAGCAGCTTAAGGGGGTCGGGTGGCTACACCTTC

size: -
D: -
V: TRBV7-9
J: TRBJ2-7
CDR3: CASSLTDSRAYEQYF
DNA: TGTGCCAGCAGCCTGACGGACAGTCGAGCCTACGAGCAGTACTTC

size: -
D: -
V: TRBV5-8
J: TRBJ1-6
CDR3: CASSLGPRRTSPLHF
DNA: TGTGCCAGCAGCTTGGGGCCTCGGAGGACTTCACCCCTCCACTTT